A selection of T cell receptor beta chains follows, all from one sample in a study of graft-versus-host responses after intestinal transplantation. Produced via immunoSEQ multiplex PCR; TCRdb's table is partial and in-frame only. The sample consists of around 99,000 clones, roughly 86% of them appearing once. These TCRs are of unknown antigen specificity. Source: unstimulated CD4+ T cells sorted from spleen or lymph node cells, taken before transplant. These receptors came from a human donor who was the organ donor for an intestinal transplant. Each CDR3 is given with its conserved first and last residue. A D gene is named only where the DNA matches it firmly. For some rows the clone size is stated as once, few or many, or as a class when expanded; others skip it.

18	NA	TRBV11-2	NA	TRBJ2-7	CASSLNSQGGQVNYEQYF	TGTGCCAGCAGCTTAAACTCACAGGGCGGGCAGGTCAACTACGAGCAGTACTTC
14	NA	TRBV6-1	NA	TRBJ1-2	CASLAPPRANGYTF	TGTGCCAGCTTAGCCCCGCCCAGGGCTAATGGCTACACCTTC
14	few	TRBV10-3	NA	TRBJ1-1	CAISEDLGKTEAFF	TGTGCCATCAGTGAGGATTTGGGTAAAACTGAAGCTTTCTTT
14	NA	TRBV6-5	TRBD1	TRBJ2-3	CASSRTGGRDTQYF	TGTGCCAGCAGTAGGACAGGGGGTAGAGATACGCAGTATTTT
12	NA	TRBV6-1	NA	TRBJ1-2	CASSPRGRGYTF	TGTGCCAGCAGCCCCCGAGGCCGCGGCTACACCTTC
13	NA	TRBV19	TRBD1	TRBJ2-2	CASRTGEAGELFF	TGTGCCAGTAGGACAGGGGAGGCCGGGGAGCTGTTTTTT
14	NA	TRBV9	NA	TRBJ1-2	CASSDRTGNYGYTF	TGTGCCAGCAGCGACCGAACAGGGAACTATGGCTACACCTTC
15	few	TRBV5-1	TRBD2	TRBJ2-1	CASKLAGGSYNEQFF	TGCGCCAGCAAACTAGCGGGGGGGTCCTACAATGAGCAGTTCTTC
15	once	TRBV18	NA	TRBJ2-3	CASPQSPGHRDTQYF	TGTGCCAGCCCCCAGTCGCCGGGACATCGGGATACGCAGTATTTT
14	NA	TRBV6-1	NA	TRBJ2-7	CASSFRGSSYEQYF	TGTGCCAGCAGTTTCCGGGGGAGCTCCTACGAGCAGTACTTC
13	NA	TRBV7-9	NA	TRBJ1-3	CASSLDGPNTIYF	TGTGCCAGCAGCTTAGACGGACCGAACACCATATATTTT
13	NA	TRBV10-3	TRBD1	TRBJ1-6	CAISGTGNSPLHF	TGTGCCATCAGCGGGACAGGGAATTCACCCCTCCACTTT
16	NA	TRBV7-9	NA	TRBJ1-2	CASSLARGVTGHGYTF	TGTGCCAGCAGCTTAGCGCGGGGTGTTACGGGTCATGGCTACACCTTC
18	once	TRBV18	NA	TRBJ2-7	CASSPRIFSGGNRYEQYF	TGTGCCAGCTCACCGCGGATCTTCAGCGGAGGGAACCGCTACGAGCAGTACTTC
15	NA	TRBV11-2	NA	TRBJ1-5	CASSPGALSNQPQHF	TGTGCCAGCAGCCCCGGGGCTCTGAGCAATCAGCCCCAGCATTTT
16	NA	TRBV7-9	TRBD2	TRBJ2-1	CASSPQRLAGINEQFF	TGTGCCAGCAGCCCGCAGCGATTAGCGGGGATCAATGAGCAGTTCTTC